These 17 T cell receptor beta chains originate from one sample sequenced in a study of PD-1 blockade in classical Hodgkin lymphoma (dated by TCRdb to 2020 to 2021). The intended sense of this specimen's time point label: cycle 4 day 1 (C4D1), after less than seven weeks of nivolumab. Every trial patient had relapsed after autologous stem cell transplantation, and cohorts A, B and C differed in prior brentuximab vedotin exposure. Magnetic negative selection with a Miltenyi CD4+ T cell isolation kit was used to purify CD4+ T cells from thawed PBMCs. Libraries were constructed by the immunoSEQ multiplex PCR assay. Not all clones reach the TCRdb copy of this immuneACCESS table, which keeps in-frame sequences only. Checked studies attribute under half of the gap to unresolved V genes and leave the rest unexplained. The sample contains roughly 30,000 clones, 70% to 85% of them found a single time. About 0.6% of the sample is held by the ten biggest clonotypes.

The sequenced sample was CD4+ T cells from blood, obtained before the fourth cycle of nivolumab. These receptor sequences come from a human donor with classical Hodgkin lymphoma.

The rearrangement links TRBV7-2 to TRBJ2-7; 9 nucleotides line up with TRBD1. In germline, CDR1 is SGHTA, CDR2 FQGNSA. CDR3 size: 15 residues. The J segment lost 6 bases and the V segment lost 1 base, leaving 7 bases of the junction unmatched. The CDR3 DNA sequence: TGTGCCAGCAGCTTAGGGGGGGACAGGGTTGGCGAGCAGTACTTC. It codes for CASSLGGDRVGEQYF.

The chain links TRBV2 to TRBJ1-5; weak D call: TRBD1 (5 bases). Trimming pared 0 bases from V and 10 bases from J, leaving 10 bases between. The CDR3 consists of 13 residues. Germline assignment: CDR1 SNHLY and CDR2 FYNNEI. CDR3 nucleotides: TGTGCCAGCAGTGAAGCCCGGGGCCAACCCCAGCATTTT. As protein: CASSEARGQPQHF.

This chain joins TRBV11-2 and TRBJ2-3, with unresolved D. Germline V lookup: CDR1 SGHAT, CDR2 FQNNGV. This CDR3 contains 15 residues. V lost 0 bases, J lost 1 base, and 8 bases lay in between. CDR3 residues: CASSLDFLGTDTQYF. CDR3 coding DNA: TGTGCCAGCAGCTTAGATTTCCTGGGCACAGATACGCAGTATTTT. Looking up the rest from reference TRBV11-2 and TRBJ2-3 gives the full variable domain: EAGVAQSPRYKIIEKRQSVAFWCNPISGHATLYWYQQILGQGPKLLIQFQNNGVVDDSQLPKDRFSAERLKGVDSTLKIQPAKLEDSAVYLCASSLDFLGTDTQYFGPGTRLTVL.

The V and J genes are TRBV7-2 and TRBJ2-7; 7 bases are a match to TRBD1. The germline gives CDR1 SGHTA, CDR2 FQGNSA. The CDR3 consists of 14 residues. V gave up 5 bases and J gave up 2 bases; unmatched junction bases: 6. The CDR3 sequence is CASSPAGTAYEQYF. The CDR3 DNA reads as TGTGCCAGCAGCCCTGCCGGGACAGCCTACGAGCAGTACTTC.

The chain couples TRBV9 to TRBJ1-5; 11 nucleotides line up with TRBD1. Germline CDR1 is SGDLS and CDR2 is YYNGEE. V gave up 3 bases and J gave up 6 bases; unmatched junction bases: 5. The CDR3 consists of 15 residues. The CDR3 nucleotides are TGTGCCAGCAGCGCAGGACAGGGGGCAACTCAGCCCCAGCATTTT. The encoded protein is CASSAGQGATQPQHF.

V and J are TRBV27 and TRBJ2-3; no reliable D call. The germline V gene encodes CDR1 MNHEY and CDR2 SMNVEV (reference sequence). The CDR3 loop spans 16 amino acids. V lost 1 base and J lost 0, with 11 bases in between. CDR3 sequence reads: CASSLLRPLSTDTQYF. In DNA form, the CDR3 reads TGTGCCAGCAGTTTATTGAGACCCCTTAGCACAGATACGCAGTATTTT.

This clone was detected only a few times. V gene TRBV4-1 combines with J gene TRBJ1-4; D call uncertain. This CDR3 comprises 14 residues. Deletions cut 2 bases from V and 6 bases from J, with 10 bases between. Germline V gene data show CDR1 as MGHRA and CDR2 as YSYEKL. The CDR3: CASSQYRVDEKLFF. The CDR3, as DNA: TGCGCCAGCAGCCAATATAGGGTGGATGAAAAACTGTTTTTT.

This sequence joins TRBV5-5 and TRBJ1-3; 7 nucleotides align to TRBD1. V was pared by 2 bases and J by 4 bases, with 3 bases of the junction left unmatched. Germline CDR1 SGHKS, CDR2 YYEKEE (reference sequence). CDR3 length equals 14 residues. CDR3 sequence: CASSFQGGGNTIYF. CDR3 sequence (DNA): TGTGCCAGCAGCTTCCAGGGGGGCGGAAACACCATATATTTT.

The chain employs TRBV29-1 and TRBJ1-3, with a weak D call TRBD1 (5 bases). The V end was cut by 4 bases, the J end by 4 bases, with 8 bases between. In germline, CDR1 is SQVTM, CDR2 ANQGSEA. This CDR3 has 12 residues. CDR3 residues: CSVGRDGNTIYF. The CDR3 region has the DNA TGCAGCGTTGGGCGGGACGGAAACACCATATATTTT.

The chain links TRBV19 to TRBJ2-2; weak D call: TRBD2 (5 bases). V lost 7 bases to trimming and J lost 5 bases, with 8 bases between them. The CDR3 totals 12 residues. The germline V gene has CDR1 LNHDA and CDR2 SQIVND (reference sequence). In DNA, the CDR3 is TGTGCCAGTAATTCGGGGACCGGGGAGCTGTTTTTT. It specifies CASNSGTGELFF.

The genes are TRBV7-2 and TRBJ1-1; TRBD1 might be the D (6 bases). The CDR3 is made up of 16 amino acids. Trimming pared 1 base from V and 2 bases from J, leaving 14 bases between. Germline V gene data show CDR1 as SGHTA and CDR2 as FQGNSA. CDR3 sequence reads: CASSLGYRVANTEAFF. The CDR3 region has the DNA TGTGCCAGCAGCTTAGGGTACAGGGTCGCAAACACTGAAGCTTTCTTT.

This clone has just a few counts. This chain joins TRBV7-3 and TRBJ1-1; 7 bases match TRBD1. This CDR3 region has 14 residues. V was pared by 5 bases and J by 2 bases, with 5 bases of the junction left unmatched. Germline V gene lookup returns CDR1 SGHTA and CDR2 FQGTGA. The CDR3 bases are TGTGCCAGCAGCGATCAGGGGGTAAACACTGAAGCTTTCTTT. Protein sequence: CASSDQGVNTEAFF.

The CDR3 protein is CASTPIEGGAVDTQYF. For the CDR3, the DNA is TGTGCCAGTACCCCTATAGAGGGTGGGGCGGTAGATACGCAGTATTTT. J is TRBJ2-3 and V is TRBV19; D is possibly TRBD1 or TRBD2 (5 bases each). Trimming removed 7 bases at V and 5 bases at J, with 22 bases between. The germline V gene has CDR1 LNHDA and CDR2 SQIVND (reference sequence). CDR3 length: 16 amino acids.

This clone occurred once. The chain employs TRBV5-1 and TRBJ2-3; TRBD2 matches 8 bases. V gave up 4 bases and J gave up 2 bases; unmatched junction bases: 9. The CDR3 consists of 16 residues. Germline V gene sequence: CDR1 SGHRS, CDR2 YFSETQ. The CDR3 DNA reads as TGCGCCAGCAGCGGGGCCGGGACTAGAGACACAGATACGCAGTATTTT. Its protein is CASSGAGTRDTDTQYF.

The genes are TRBV5-6 and TRBJ2-5, with 7 bases identical to TRBD1. Germline CDR1 SGHDT, CDR2 YYEEEE. The CDR3 has 13 residues. The V segment lost 2 bases and the J segment 3 bases; nucleotides outside the gene matches: 1. CDR3 coding DNA: TGTGCCAGCAGCTTTGGACAGGAAGAGACCCAGTACTTC. Amino acid sequence: CASSFGQEETQYF.

This chain connects TRBV5-1 to TRBJ2-3, with D tentatively TRBD1 (6 bases). The CDR3 spans 15 residues. CDR1 and CDR2 (germline): SGHRS, YFSETQ. V gave up 7 bases and J gave up 7 bases, with 22 bases separating them. CDR3 nucleotide sequence: TGCGCCAGCGCATTCTTACAGGGCCACGGGAATACGCAGTATTTT. Translated: CASAFLQGHGNTQYF.

The CDR3 loop reads CASSPRPQDGNPGYTF. CDR3 bases: TGTGCCAGCAGCCCCCGACCCCAGGACGGTAATCCGGGCTACACCTTC. The genes are TRBV9 and TRBJ1-2; no reliable D call. There are 16 residues in the CDR3. Germline CDR1 and CDR2: SGDLS and YYNGEE. The V gene lost 4 bases and the J gene lost 8 bases, with 24 bases spanning the gap.